The next 8 T cell receptor beta chains were all read from a single sample in a study of shared clonotypes between healthy human individuals. The method was immunoSEQ multiplex PCR; TCRdb's version includes in-frame clones alone and lacks a portion of them. The sample has around 700,000 clones; less than 85% are singletons. The sequenced sample was memory CD4+ T cells sorted from blood. Subset defined: CD45RA-negative fraction. These receptors came from a woman between 25 and 40 years old in good health.

This clone was detected only a few times. The chain has TRBV28 and TRBJ1-5; the D gene is possibly TRBD1 (5 bases). The CDR3 sequence is 15 residues long. The V end lost 6 bases, the J end lost 5 bases, and 17 bases lay between the germline ends. In germline, CDR1 is MDHEN, CDR2 SYDVKM. This CDR3 reads CASRPGGVGDQPQHF. CDR3 coding DNA: TGTGCCAGCAGACCCGGGGGGGTAGGGGATCAGCCCCAGCATTTT.

Worth noting for this clone: Other DNA sequences from this sample encode an identical CDR3 as well. This CDR3 reads CASSPGTGSYEQYF. The CDR3 nucleotides read TGTGCCAGCAGTCCCGGGACAGGGTCCTACGAGCAGTACTTC. The rearrangement joins TRBV2 to TRBJ2-7, with 9 bases lining up with TRBD1. The CDR3 has 14 residues. Germline trimming cut 5 bases from V and 1 base from J; bases unmatched to any gene: 3. Germline values: CDR1 SNHLY, CDR2 FYNNEI.

The V call is TRBV7-6, the J call TRBJ2-5; 7 nucleotides match TRBD1. Unmatched junction bases numbered 5, after V lost 6 bases and J lost 4 bases. CDR1 and CDR2 from the germline V gene are SGHVS and FNYEAQ. The CDR3 contains 13 residues. The CDR3 nucleotides are TGTGCCAGCAGTCGGTCAGGGGGAGAGACCCAGTACTTC. As protein: CASSRSGGETQYF.

Turning to this clone: Just one base apart from a much larger clone, this may be a read error. This specimen includes other DNA sequences encoding the same CDR3. The CDR3 nucleotides read TGCGCCAGCAGCCCCGGGACTAGCGGGAGCGAGCAGTACTTC. It yields the protein CASSPGTSGSEQYF. This chain uses TRBV5-1 with TRBJ2-7; 14 bases map to TRBD2. Trimming at V came to 4 bases and at J to 6 bases, leaving 3 bases not matched to a gene. The CDR3 sequence is 14 residues long. The germline gives CDR1 SGHRS, CDR2 YFSETQ.

This clone was counted between two and nine times. This CDR3 reads CAWSATRNEQFF. The CDR3 nucleotides are TGTGCCTGGAGTGCGACTAGAAATGAGCAGTTCTTC. The rearrangement links TRBV30 to TRBJ2-1; possible D gene TRBD2, 6 bases. Trimming took 1 base from V and 7 from J, leaving 8 bases between them. CDR3 length: 12 amino acids. CDR1 and CDR2 from the germline V gene are GTSNPN and SVGIG (reference sequence).

J is TRBJ2-7 and V is TRBV10-2; possibly TRBD1 or TRBD2 for D (7 bases each). V was clipped by 11 bases and J by 0 bases, with 17 bases between them. CDR3 length: 14 residues. Germline CDR1 is WSHSY and CDR2 is SAAADI. This CDR3 is CAAQGGGSSYEQYF. CDR3 bases: TGCGCCGCCCAGGGGGGGGGAAGCTCCTACGAGCAGTACTTC.

Many counts were recorded for this clone. The sample holds other DNA sequences that translate to the same CDR3. The chain has TRBV2 and TRBJ1-5, with 9 bases that match TRBD1. Germline assignment: CDR1 SNHLY and CDR2 FYNNEI. This CDR3 is built from 13 residues. V trimming: 4 bases; J trimming: 5 bases; junction bases outside the gene matches: 0. The CDR3 coding sequence is TGTGCCAGCAGTGGGACAGGGGATCAGCCCCAGCATTTT. It is translated as CASSGTGDQPQHF.

This sequence joins TRBV5-4 and TRBJ1-2; weak D call: TRBD1 (6 bases). CDR1 is SGHNT and CDR2 is YYREEE in the germline V gene (reference sequence). Deletions cut 4 bases from V and 4 bases from J, with 11 bases between. The length of the CDR3 is 13 residues. The CDR3 region is CASSPTGFYGYTF. The CDR3 DNA reads as TGTGCCAGCAGCCCGACAGGCTTCTATGGCTACACCTTC.